This T cell receptor (beta chain) came from a study of T cell responses to AZD1222 COVID-19 vaccine. Concerning this clone: The target antigen is unknown.

Study results and caveats: Researchers report vaccine-associated CD4 TCRs spanning spike, with dominance at 160-218 and 743-854. Most donors were white British and more were female, and clonal diversity was possibly underestimated. It was only six AZD1222 recipients who were seropositive at baseline.

Germline V gene sequence: CDR1 SGHRS, CDR2 YFSETQ. CDR3 length equals 13 residues. Trimming removed 4 bases from V and 1 base from J, with 7 bases in between. Profiled with immunoSEQ multiplex PCR; TCRdb holds only in-frame clones, not every one. The sample has some 130,000 clones, about 82% seen once. The V call is TRBV5-1, the J call TRBJ2-3; D unclear. The source is an adult who received the MenACWY meningococcal vaccine as a control. The sequences come from peripheral blood, collected 28 days after the second dose of the MenACWY control vaccine. The CDR3 here is CASSPAGTDTQYF. The CDR3 nucleotides read TGCGCCAGCAGCCCCGCAGGCACAGATACGCAGTATTTT.